The subject of this entry is one T cell receptor (beta chain). The antigen this receptor binds is unknown. Per-base qualities were not stored, and no clone one base away is much larger. Other DNA sequences in the same sample also yield this CDR3. The donors were healthy, HIV-negative adults with no recently reported acute infections or vaccinations. All donors were Caucasian adults living in Nashville, Tennessee, USA. Magnetic negative selection was used to enrich CD4+ T cells, after which naive cells were positively selected on CD45RA and the negative fraction became the memory subset. After blood collection by leukapheresis, PBMCs were isolated using Ficoll-Histopaque density gradient centrifugation and then cryopreserved in the vapor phase of liquid nitrogen. Purity and quantity of every magnetically sorted T cell population were checked by analytical flow cytometry. From each sorted fraction, genomic DNA was isolated and quantified by UV absorbance on a Nanodrop 2000c.

The sample is drawn from a study of shared clonotypes between healthy human individuals (dated by TCRdb to 2020 to 2021). Background for the entire study: The cohort comprised a couple of women and a few men aged 18 to 49 years. For each donor, CD4 naive and CD4 memory were each run on three plates, CD8 naive on two plates, and CD8 memory on one plate. To estimate repertoire size and how much clonotype sharing occurs between individuals, the study deeply sequenced the blood TCR repertoires of five healthy adults. Different laboratories and diverse techniques were used to prepare libraries and sequence TCR repertoires, to increase sequencing depth and limit assay-specific biases. Per donor, leukapheresis produced somewhere between about 0.8 and 9 billion PBMCs.

Overall study results and their limits: Sampling was restricted to blood, and TCR repertoires in tissues likely differ from the TCR repertoires found in blood. Naive subsets generally had larger estimated clonotype richness than memory subsets did. Because the study included only a small number of donors, the genetic and exposure-history diversity represented was limited. Incomplete sequencing was indicated by rarefaction of sorted-subset datasets, despite the large sequencing depth. Compared with non-shared clonotypes, the clonotypes found in all four sorted-subset donors had higher generation probabilities. When several donors were compared, the shared fraction of clonotypes was about 5.2% for naive CD4, 3.5% to 4% for naive CD8, roughly 2.3% for memory CD4, and 0.4% for memory CD8. Pairwise subsampling indicated that sequencing depth was expected to affect the degree of clonotype sharing among donors.

The CDR1 and CDR2 encoded by the germline V gene are SGHTA and FQGNSA. From its cysteine to its phenylalanine, the CDR3 spans 14 amino acids. Just CDR3 DNA is preserved here, 42 bases in frame from base 1. V loses 1 base of germline sequence and J loses 2 bases, and the interval between the two ends is 7 bases. TCR CDR3 regions were amplified from genomic DNA by multiplex PCR using the deep immunoSEQ assay. Genomic DNA extracted from each cell subset was distributed evenly over all wells of several immunoSEQ 96-well plates, and each plate served as one replicate. For sorted subsets, each replicate PCR was loaded with 200 to 250 ng genomic DNA, equivalent to 30,000 to 35,000 T cell genomes. Purified libraries were quantified with a Qubit 3.0 fluorometer, sized on a Bioanalyzer 2100, and re-quantified with the KAPA Library Quantification kit. Every immunoSEQ 96-well plate was sequenced on a dedicated single-read 150-cycle Illumina NextSeq 550 flow cell. Processing in the source paper ran as follows. Because the immunoSEQ output included only junctional sequences and no quality scores, the filtering could not be the same as the filtering used for full-length reads. To assign V/J genes and CDR3, sequences were annotated using PyIR, a Python wrapper for IgBLAST v1.9, with IMGT germline references. Reads were filtered out if the reads had weak V/J assignments (E-value above 1e-6), no CDR3, stop codons, out-of-frame junctions, or ambiguous translated residues. V3J clonotypes were defined as sequences sharing an identical inferred V gene, J gene, and CDR3 amino acid sequence. Percentage overlap between repertoires was calculated by dividing the number of shared unique clonotypes by the size of the smaller repertoire. Richness of each repertoire was evaluated using RTK rarefaction, the Chao1 estimator, and Recon v2.1 estimates of unobserved clonotypes. Generation probabilities for all TCRbeta clonotypes obtained by the gDNA method from a handful of donors were computed using OLGA. The source is immuneACCESS, and TCRdb retained only in-frame sequences with V and J called. Part of the clones is not carried over; for the studies checked, unresolved V genes explain less than half of this, and the remainder is unexplained. That table gives V, J and clone size, and the DNA gave D and trimming. The sample profile shows some 2,100,000 clones; approximately 94% of them were found once. Roughly 0.13% of the sample goes to the ten largest clones.

Specimen: naive CD4+ T cells sorted from blood. The cell subset or site label here, explained by the study, means: CD45RA+ positively selected. The rearrangement joined TRBV7-2 to TRBJ2-3, with no D gene named confidently. This sequence was found in a man aged 18 to 29 in good health. The CDR3 protein: CASSLGQSTDTQYF. The nucleotide sequence reads as follows: TGTGCCAGCAGCTTAGGGCAGTCCACAGATACGCAGTATTTT.